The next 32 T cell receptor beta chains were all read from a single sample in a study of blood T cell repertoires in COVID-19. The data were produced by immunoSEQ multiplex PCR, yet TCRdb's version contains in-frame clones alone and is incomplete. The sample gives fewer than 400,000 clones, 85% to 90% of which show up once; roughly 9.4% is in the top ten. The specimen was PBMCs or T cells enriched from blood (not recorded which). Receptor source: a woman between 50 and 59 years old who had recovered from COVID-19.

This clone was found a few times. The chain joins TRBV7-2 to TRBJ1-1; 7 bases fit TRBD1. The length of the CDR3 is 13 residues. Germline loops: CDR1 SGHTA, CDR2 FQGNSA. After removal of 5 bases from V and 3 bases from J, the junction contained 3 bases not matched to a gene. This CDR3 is CASSRQGDTEAFF. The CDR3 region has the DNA TGTGCCAGCAGCAGACAGGGAGACACTGAAGCTTTCTTT.

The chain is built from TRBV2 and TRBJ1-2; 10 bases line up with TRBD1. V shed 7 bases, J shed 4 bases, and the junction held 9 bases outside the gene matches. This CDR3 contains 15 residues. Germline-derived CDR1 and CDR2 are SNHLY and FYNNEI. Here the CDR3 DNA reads TGTGCCAGCAATATTAGGACAGGGGGAAGCTATGGCTACACCTTC. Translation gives CASNIRTGGSYGYTF.

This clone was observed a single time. The CDR3 here is CASSLGGPEAFF. Written as DNA, the CDR3 is TGTGCCAGCAGCTTGGGTGGGCCTGAAGCTTTCTTT. The rearrangement joins TRBV5-4 to TRBJ1-1; no definite D call. The CDR3 is 12 residues long. Germline loops: CDR1 SGHNT, CDR2 YYREEE (reference sequence). The V end lost 0 bases, the J end lost 6 bases, and 6 bases lay between the germline ends.

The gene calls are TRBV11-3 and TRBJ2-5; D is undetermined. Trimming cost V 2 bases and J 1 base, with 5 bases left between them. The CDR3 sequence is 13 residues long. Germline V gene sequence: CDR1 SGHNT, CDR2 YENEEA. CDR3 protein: CASSLNGQETQYF. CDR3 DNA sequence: TGTGCCAGCAGCTTAAACGGCCAAGAGACCCAGTACTTC.

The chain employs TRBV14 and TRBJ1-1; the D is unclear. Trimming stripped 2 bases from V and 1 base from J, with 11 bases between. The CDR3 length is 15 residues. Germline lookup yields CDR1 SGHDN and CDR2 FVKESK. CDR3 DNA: TGTGCCAGCAGCCAACACCGACTTAGGAACACTGAAGCTTTCTTT. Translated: CASSQHRLRNTEAFF.

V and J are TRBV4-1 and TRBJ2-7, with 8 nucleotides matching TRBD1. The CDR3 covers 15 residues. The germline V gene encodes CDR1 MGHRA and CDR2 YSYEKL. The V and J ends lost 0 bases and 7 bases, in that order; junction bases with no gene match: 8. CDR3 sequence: CASSQDDRGQREQYF. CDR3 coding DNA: TGCGCCAGCAGCCAAGACGACAGGGGCCAGAGAGAGCAGTACTTC.

For the CDR3, the DNA is TGCGCCAGCAGCGCGACAGGGGGCTACCTCGGGGAGCAGTACTTC. Translating it yields CASSATGGYLGEQYF. This chain uses TRBV5-1 with TRBJ2-7; 10 bases map to TRBD1. With V trimmed by 4 bases and J by 7 bases, 11 bases remained unmatched. From germline, CDR1 is SGHRS and CDR2 YFSETQ. The CDR3 sequence is 15 residues long.

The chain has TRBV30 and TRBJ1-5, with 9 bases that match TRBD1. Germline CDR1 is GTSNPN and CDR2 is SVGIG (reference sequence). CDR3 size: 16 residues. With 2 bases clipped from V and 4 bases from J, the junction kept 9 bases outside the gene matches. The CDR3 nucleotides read TGTGCCTGGAGTCCCGGACAGGGGTGGAATAATCAGCCCCAGCATTTT. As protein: CAWSPGQGWNNQPQHF.

The CDR3 bases are TGTGCCAGCAGCCAGGGACTAGCCGGCACCGGGGAGCTGTTTTTT. Translating gives CASSQGLAGTGELFF. The rearrangement links TRBV3-1 (or the pseudogene TRBV3-2) to TRBJ2-2; the match to TRBD2 covers 9 bases. The junction had 3 bases not matched to a gene; V was cut back by 3 bases and J by 4 bases. Germline V lookup: CDR1 LGHDT, CDR2 YNNKEL (reference sequence). CDR3 length: 15 amino acids.

CDR3 sequence: CASSLGGGVSYEQYF. CDR3 DNA: TGTGCCAGCAGCCTAGGGGGCGGGGTGTCCTACGAGCAGTACTTC. The chain employs TRBV5-4 and TRBJ2-7, with D perhaps matching TRBD1 (7 bases). Germline V CDR1 and CDR2: SGHNT, YYREEE (reference sequence). The CDR3 contains 15 residues. With 4 bases removed from V and 1 base from J, the gap between germline ends came to 15 bases.

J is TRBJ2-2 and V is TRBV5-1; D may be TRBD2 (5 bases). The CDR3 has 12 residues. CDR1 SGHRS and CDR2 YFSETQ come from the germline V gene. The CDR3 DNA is TGCGCGAGCCTGTCGGGGACCGGGGAGCTGTTTTTT. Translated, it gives CASLSGTGELFF.

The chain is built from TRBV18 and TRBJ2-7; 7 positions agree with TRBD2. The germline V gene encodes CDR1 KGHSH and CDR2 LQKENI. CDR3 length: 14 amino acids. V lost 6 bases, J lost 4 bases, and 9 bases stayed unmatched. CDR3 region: CASSPRRAGYEQYF. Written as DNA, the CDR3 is TGTGCCAGCTCTCCAAGAAGAGCGGGGTACGAGCAGTACTTC. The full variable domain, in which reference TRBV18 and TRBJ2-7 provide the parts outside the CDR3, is NAGVMQNPRHLVRRRGQEARLRCSPMKGHSHVYWYRQLPEEGLKFMVYLQKENIIDESGMPKERFSAEFPKEGPSILRIQQVVRGDSAAYFCASSPRRAGYEQYFGPGTRLTVT.

The CDR3 bases are TGTGCCAGCTCACCGCGCCGGGACAGCCAAGAGACCCAGTACTTC. Amino acids: CASSPRRDSQETQYF. The chain has TRBV18 and TRBJ2-5; TRBD1 matches 7 bases. The V gene end was trimmed by 3 bases and the J gene end by 1 base; junction bases not matched to a gene: 5. The CDR3 contains 15 residues. CDR1 KGHSH and CDR2 LQKENI come from the germline V gene.

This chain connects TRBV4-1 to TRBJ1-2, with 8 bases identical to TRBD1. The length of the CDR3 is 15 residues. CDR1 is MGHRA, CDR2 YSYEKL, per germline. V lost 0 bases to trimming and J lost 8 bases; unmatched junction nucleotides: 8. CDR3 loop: CASSQEQGGSGGYTF. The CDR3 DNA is TGCGCCAGCAGCCAAGAACAGGGGGGATCGGGCGGCTACACCTTC.

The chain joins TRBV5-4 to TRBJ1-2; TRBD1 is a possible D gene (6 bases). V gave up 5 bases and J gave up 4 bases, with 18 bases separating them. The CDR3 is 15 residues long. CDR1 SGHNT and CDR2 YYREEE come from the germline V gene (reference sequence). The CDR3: CASSFNRDKIYGYTF. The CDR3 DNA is TGTGCCAGCAGTTTTAACCGGGACAAAATCTATGGCTACACCTTC.

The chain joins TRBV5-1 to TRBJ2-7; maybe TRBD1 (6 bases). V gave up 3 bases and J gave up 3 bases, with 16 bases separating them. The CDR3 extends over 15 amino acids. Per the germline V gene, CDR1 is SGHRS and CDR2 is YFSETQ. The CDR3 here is CASSSGQTYFYEQYF. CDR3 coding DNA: TGCGCCAGCAGCTCGGGACAAACTTATTTCTACGAGCAGTACTTC.

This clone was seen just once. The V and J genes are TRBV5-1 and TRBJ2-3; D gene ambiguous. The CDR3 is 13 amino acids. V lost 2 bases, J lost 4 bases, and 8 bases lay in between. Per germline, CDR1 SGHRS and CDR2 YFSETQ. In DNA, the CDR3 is TGCGCCAGCAGCTTACTAAAGGCAGATACGCAGTATTTT. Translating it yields CASSLLKADTQYF.

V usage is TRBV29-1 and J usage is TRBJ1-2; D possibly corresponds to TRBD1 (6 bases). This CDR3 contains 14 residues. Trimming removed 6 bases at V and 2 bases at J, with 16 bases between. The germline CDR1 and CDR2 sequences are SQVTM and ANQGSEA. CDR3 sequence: CSVLRTDKNYGYTF. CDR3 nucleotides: TGCAGCGTCCTTAGGACAGACAAGAACTATGGCTACACCTTC.

The CDR3 DNA reads as TGTGCCGGTCGGGGCTCTGGAAACACCATATATTTT. It encodes CAGRGSGNTIYF. The chain couples TRBV11-2 to TRBJ1-3; D remains unclear. The CDR3 has 12 amino acids. The germline V gene encodes CDR1 SGHAT and CDR2 FQNNGV. V was pared by 11 bases and J by 0 bases, with 8 bases between.

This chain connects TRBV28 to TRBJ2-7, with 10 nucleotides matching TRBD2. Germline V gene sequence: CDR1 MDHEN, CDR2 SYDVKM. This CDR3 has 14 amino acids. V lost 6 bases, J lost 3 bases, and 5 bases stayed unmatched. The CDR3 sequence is CASREGTSVYEQYF. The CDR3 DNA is TGTGCCAGCAGGGAAGGGACTAGCGTCTACGAGCAGTACTTC.

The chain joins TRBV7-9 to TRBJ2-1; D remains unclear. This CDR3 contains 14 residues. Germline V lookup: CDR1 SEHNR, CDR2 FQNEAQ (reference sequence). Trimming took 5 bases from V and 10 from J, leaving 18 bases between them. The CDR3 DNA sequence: TGTGCCAGCAGCCAGACTGCCCACACCGAGGAGCAGTTCTTC. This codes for CASSQTAHTEEQFF.

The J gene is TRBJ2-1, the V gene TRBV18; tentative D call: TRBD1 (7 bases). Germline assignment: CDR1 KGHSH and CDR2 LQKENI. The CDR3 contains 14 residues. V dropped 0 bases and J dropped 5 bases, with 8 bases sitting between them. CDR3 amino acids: CASSPPRGDNEQFF. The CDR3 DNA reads TGTGCCAGCTCACCACCCAGGGGGGACAATGAGCAGTTCTTC.

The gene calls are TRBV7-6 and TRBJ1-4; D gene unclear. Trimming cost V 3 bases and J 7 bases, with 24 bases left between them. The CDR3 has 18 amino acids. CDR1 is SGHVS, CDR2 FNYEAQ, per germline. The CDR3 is CASSLANRDQKAGEKLFF. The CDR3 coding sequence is TGTGCCAGCAGCTTGGCGAACCGTGACCAAAAGGCGGGTGAAAAACTGTTTTTT. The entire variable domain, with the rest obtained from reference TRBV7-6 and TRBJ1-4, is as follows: GAGVSQSPRYKVTKRGQDVALRCDPISGHVSLYWYRQALGQGPEFLTYFNYEAQQDKSGLPNDRFSAERPEGSISTLTIQRTEQRDSAMYRCASSLANRDQKAGEKLFFGSGTQLSVL.

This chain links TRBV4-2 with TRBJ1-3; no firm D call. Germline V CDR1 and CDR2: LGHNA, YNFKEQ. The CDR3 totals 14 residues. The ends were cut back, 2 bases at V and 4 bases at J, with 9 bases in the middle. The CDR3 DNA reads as TGTGCCAGCAGCCAAAAATTACAGGGAAACACCATATATTTT. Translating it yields CASSQKLQGNTIYF.

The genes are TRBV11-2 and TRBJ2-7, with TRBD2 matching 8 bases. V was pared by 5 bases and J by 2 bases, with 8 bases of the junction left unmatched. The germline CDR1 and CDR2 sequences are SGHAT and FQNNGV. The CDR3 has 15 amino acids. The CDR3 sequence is CASSPFSGAAYEQYF. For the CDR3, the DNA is TGTGCCAGCAGCCCATTTAGCGGGGCCGCCTACGAGCAGTACTTC.

CDR3 amino acids: CASSLGGSSNEKLFF. The CDR3 region has the DNA TGTGCCAGCAGTCTAGGGGGAAGCAGTAATGAAAAACTGTTTTTT. V usage is TRBV7-2 and J usage is TRBJ1-4; the D gene is possibly TRBD1 (6 bases). V gave up 6 bases and J gave up 4 bases, with 15 bases separating them. Germline CDR1 and CDR2: SGHTA and FQGNSA. This CDR3 has 15 residues.

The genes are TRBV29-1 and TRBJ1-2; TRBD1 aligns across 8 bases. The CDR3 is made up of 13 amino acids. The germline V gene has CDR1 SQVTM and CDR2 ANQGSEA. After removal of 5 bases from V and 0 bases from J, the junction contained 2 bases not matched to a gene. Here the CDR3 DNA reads TGCAGCGTTCAGACAGGGGCTAACTATGGCTACACCTTC. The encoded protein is CSVQTGANYGYTF.

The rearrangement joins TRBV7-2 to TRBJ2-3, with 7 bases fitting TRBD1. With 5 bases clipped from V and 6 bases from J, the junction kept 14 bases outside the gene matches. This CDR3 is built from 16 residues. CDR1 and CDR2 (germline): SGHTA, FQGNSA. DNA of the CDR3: TGTGCCAGCAGCCCGAACAGGGGTGGGCCTTACGATACGCAGTATTTT. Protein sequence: CASSPNRGGPYDTQYF.

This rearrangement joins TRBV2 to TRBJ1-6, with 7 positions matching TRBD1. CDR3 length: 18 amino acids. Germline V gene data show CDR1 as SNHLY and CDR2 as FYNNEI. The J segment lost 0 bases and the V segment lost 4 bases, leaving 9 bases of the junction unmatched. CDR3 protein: CASSGRQGVSSYNSPLHF. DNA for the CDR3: TGTGCCAGCAGTGGTCGGCAGGGGGTGAGCTCCTATAATTCACCCCTCCACTTT.

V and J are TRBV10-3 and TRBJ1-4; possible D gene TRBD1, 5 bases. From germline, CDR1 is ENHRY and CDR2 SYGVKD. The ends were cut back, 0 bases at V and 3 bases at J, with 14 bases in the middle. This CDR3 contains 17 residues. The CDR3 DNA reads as TGTGCCATCAGTGAGTCTAGACAGACGACAGCTAATGAAAAACTGTTTTTT. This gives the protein CAISESRQTTANEKLFF.

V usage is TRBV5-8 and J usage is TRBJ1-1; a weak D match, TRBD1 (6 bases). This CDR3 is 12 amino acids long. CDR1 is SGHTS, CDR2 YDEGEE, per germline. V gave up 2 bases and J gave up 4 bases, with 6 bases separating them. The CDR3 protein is CASSFRGTEAFF. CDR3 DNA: TGTGCCAGCAGCTTCAGGGGCACTGAAGCTTTCTTT.

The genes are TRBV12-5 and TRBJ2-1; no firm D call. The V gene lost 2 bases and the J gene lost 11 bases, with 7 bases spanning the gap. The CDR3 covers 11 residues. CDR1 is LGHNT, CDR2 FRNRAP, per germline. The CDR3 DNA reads TGTGCTAGTGGTTTGTTCCCAAAGCAGTTCTTC. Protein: CASGLFPKQFF.